Following are 21 T cell receptor beta chains from one sample sequenced in a study of OX40 agonist ivuxolimab in advanced cancers. Assay used: immunoSEQ multiplex PCR; TCRdb lists only in-frame clones, some missing. The sample includes more than 50,000 clones, roughly 87% of them seen just once. The sample was CD4+ or CD8+ T cells sorted from blood, taken in a trial of the OX40 agonist ivuxolimab. Receptors originate from an adult with an advanced solid tumor such as melanoma, head and neck, liver or kidney cancer.

This clone has only a few counts. The V gene is TRBV30, the J gene TRBJ1-1; tentative D call: TRBD1 (5 bases). CDR3 size: 13 residues. Looked up from germline, CDR1 is GTSNPN and CDR2 is SVGIG (reference sequence). The V end was cut by 1 base, the J end by 3 bases, with 9 bases between. In DNA, the CDR3 is TGTGCCTGGAGTGGAGGGGAGGACACTGAAGCTTTCTTT. Its protein product is CAWSGGEDTEAFF.

J is TRBJ2-5 and V is TRBV7-9; 12 nucleotides match TRBD1. In germline, CDR1 is SEHNR, CDR2 FQNEAQ (reference sequence). The J segment lost 4 bases and the V segment lost 5 bases, leaving 11 bases of the junction unmatched. The CDR3 sequence is 17 residues long. Written as DNA, the CDR3 is TGTGCCAGCAGCCATACACCGGGACAGGGGGCGAGAGAGACCCAGTACTTC. It specifies CASSHTPGQGARETQYF.

The chain carries TRBV28 and TRBJ1-5; a weak D match, TRBD1 (5 bases). The CDR3 contains 14 residues. The ends were cut back, 6 bases at V and 6 bases at J, with 15 bases in the middle. Per the germline V gene, CDR1 is MDHEN and CDR2 is SYDVKM. CDR3 region: CASRYERGVQPQHF. In DNA form, the CDR3 reads TGTGCCAGCAGATATGAACGGGGGGTTCAGCCCCAGCATTTT. The full variable domain, with the rest looked up from reference TRBV28 and TRBJ1-5, is DVKVTQSSRYLVKRTGEKVFLECVQDMDHENMFWYRQDPGLGLRLIYFSYDVKMKEKGDIPEGYSVSREKKERFSLILESASTNQTSMYLCASRYERGVQPQHFGDGTRLSIL.

This clone was seen once. The chain carries TRBV11-2 and TRBJ2-7, with D maybe TRBD1 (6 bases). Deletions cut 6 bases from V and 3 bases from J, with 15 bases between. Germline V gene sequence: CDR1 SGHAT, CDR2 FQNNGV. The CDR3 runs 14 residues. CDR3 protein: CASRPRTDFYEQYF. CDR3 sequence (DNA): TGTGCCAGCAGACCAAGGACAGACTTCTACGAGCAGTACTTC. Looking up the rest from reference TRBV11-2 and TRBJ2-7 gives the full variable domain: EAGVAQSPRYKIIEKRQSVAFWCNPISGHATLYWYQQILGQGPKLLIQFQNNGVVDDSQLPKDRFSAERLKGVDSTLKIQPAKLEDSAVYLCASRPRTDFYEQYFGPGTRLTVT.

The chain is built from TRBV15 and TRBJ2-1; D is undetermined. The germline V and J ends were trimmed by 5 bases and 5 bases, with 4 bases remaining between them. CDR1 is LNHNV and CDR2 is YYDKDF in the germline V gene (reference sequence). The CDR3 has 11 amino acids. This CDR3 is CATSENNEQFF. For the CDR3, the DNA is TGTGCCACCAGCGAGAACAATGAGCAGTTCTTC.

The table lists this clone with a few counts. The same CDR3 is also encoded by other DNA sequences in this sample. The V and J genes are TRBV6-5 and TRBJ2-1; TRBD2 aligns across 11 bases. With 5 bases clipped from V and 4 bases from J, the junction kept 4 bases outside the gene matches. In germline, CDR1 is MNHEY, CDR2 SVGAGI. There are 15 residues in the CDR3. The CDR3 loop is CASSRGTSGYNEQFF. The CDR3 DNA follows: TGTGCCAGCAGTCGCGGGACTAGCGGTTACAATGAGCAGTTCTTC.

The CDR3 is CAGIAGDYGYNEQFF. CDR3 DNA: TGTGCCGGAATAGCGGGAGATTATGGCTACAATGAGCAGTTCTTC. The J gene is TRBJ2-1, the V gene TRBV30, with 9 bases fitting TRBD2. Germline CDR1 and CDR2: GTSNPN and SVGIG (reference sequence). The CDR3 runs to 15 residues. Unmatched junction bases numbered 11, after V lost 8 bases and J lost 3 bases.

V is TRBV10-3 and J is TRBJ2-5; 7 nucleotides match TRBD2. V was clipped by 4 bases and J by 7 bases; unmatched bases: 18. Germline CDR1 is ENHRY and CDR2 is SYGVKD. The CDR3 spans 17 residues. The CDR3 region is CAISGQGLAEWGGTQYF. The CDR3 DNA is TGTGCCATCAGTGGCCAGGGCCTAGCGGAATGGGGAGGGACCCAGTACTTC.

The chain links TRBV11-2 to TRBJ2-7, with D tentatively TRBD2 (5 bases). Trimming removed 6 bases at V and 2 bases at J, with 11 bases between. The CDR3 runs to 13 residues. Germline CDR1 is SGHAT and CDR2 is FQNNGV. DNA for the CDR3: TGTGCCAGCAGGGGGAGTGGAACCTACGAGCAGTACTTC. Protein product: CASRGSGTYEQYF.

The chain combines TRBV5-1 with TRBJ2-4, with 10 positions matching TRBD1. V lost 4 bases to trimming and J lost 5 bases; unmatched junction nucleotides: 12. From germline, CDR1 is SGHRS and CDR2 YFSETQ. This CDR3 is built from 17 residues. This CDR3 is CASSNRDRGSRQNIQYF. CDR3 nucleotides: TGCGCCAGCAGCAACCGGGACAGGGGATCCCGGCAAAACATTCAGTACTTC.

V is TRBV27 and J is TRBJ2-1; no clear D. CDR3 length: 14 amino acids. Germline CDR1 reads MNHEY; CDR2 reads SMNVEV (reference sequence). Trimming removed 3 bases from V and 5 bases from J, with 11 bases in between. In DNA, the CDR3 is TGTGCCAGCAGTTTCTCAGGCAATCACAATGAGCAGTTCTTC. Protein product: CASSFSGNHNEQFF.

This sequence joins TRBV4-1 and TRBJ2-5; 10 bases fit TRBD2. This CDR3 comprises 17 residues. The V gene end was trimmed by 1 base and the J gene end by 3 bases; junction bases not matched to a gene: 8. Germline values: CDR1 MGHRA, CDR2 YSYEKL. The CDR3 here is CASSQGLAGGSEETQYF. Written as DNA, the CDR3 is TGCGCCAGCAGCCAAGGGTTAGCGGGGGGCTCGGAAGAGACCCAGTACTTC.

The chain joins TRBV28 to TRBJ1-4; D uncertain. Germline V gene data show CDR1 as MDHEN and CDR2 as SYDVKM. The CDR3 has 13 residues. The ends were cut back, 8 bases at V and 0 bases at J, with 7 bases in the middle. The CDR3 reads CASGQATNEKLFF. The CDR3 region has the DNA TGTGCCAGCGGCCAGGCAACTAATGAAAAACTGTTTTTT.

Comment on this clone: A junction end diverges from the germline sequence, so it may reflect a read error. Other nucleotide sequences in the sample specify the same CDR3. The rearrangement joins TRBV30 to TRBJ2-1; 10 bases fit TRBD2. Germline loops: CDR1 GTSNPN, CDR2 SVGIG (reference sequence). CDR3 length equals 14 residues. DNA of the CDR3: TGTGCTTGGAGTAGTAGCGGGGGGACCGATGAGCAGTTCTTC. Amino acids: CAWSSSGGTDEQFF.

This chain links TRBV6-5 with TRBJ2-1, with TRBD1 matching 7 bases. V was clipped by 2 bases and J by 7 bases; unmatched bases: 8. Germline V gives CDR1 MNHEY, CDR2 SVGAGI. The CDR3 contains 15 residues. CDR3 amino acids: CASSYQSTGTNEQFF. CDR3 DNA: TGTGCCAGCAGTTACCAGTCGACAGGGACAAATGAGCAGTTCTTC.

This chain uses TRBV4-1 with TRBJ1-5; a possible D gene is TRBD1 (6 bases). Between the trimmed V and J ends, which lost 3 bases and 2 bases, there was a span of 11 bases. The CDR3 has 15 residues. In germline, CDR1 is MGHRA, CDR2 YSYEKL. Written as DNA, the CDR3 is TGCGCCAGCAGCCATCTACAGGGTGGCAATCAGCCCCAGCATTTT. Its protein is CASSHLQGGNQPQHF.

V and J are TRBV6-1 and TRBJ2-7; D perhaps matches TRBD1 (6 bases). Germline loops: CDR1 MNHNS, CDR2 SASEGT. Trimming stripped 11 bases from V and 7 bases from J, with 21 bases between. The CDR3 extends over 13 amino acids. This CDR3 reads CAVQGSGLREQYF. The CDR3, as DNA: TGTGCCGTCCAGGGGTCAGGGCTGAGGGAGCAGTACTTC.

This clone appeared a few times. The rearrangement uses TRBV5-1 and TRBJ2-1; the D is unclear. The CDR3 runs 14 residues. The ends were cut back, 0 bases at V and 7 bases at J, with 11 bases in the middle. Germline V CDR1 and CDR2: SGHRS, YFSETQ. CDR3 sequence reads: CASSLVAARNEQFF. The CDR3 coding sequence is TGCGCCAGCAGCTTGGTTGCGGCTAGGAATGAGCAGTTCTTC.

The chain recombines TRBV2 with TRBJ1-5; D gene uncertain. With 11 bases removed from V and 6 bases from J, the gap between germline ends came to 14 bases. This CDR3 is 12 amino acids long. Germline V gene sequence: CDR1 SNHLY, CDR2 FYNNEI. The CDR3 here is CAWKGAGQPQHF. The CDR3 coding sequence is TGTGCCTGGAAGGGAGCAGGTCAGCCCCAGCATTTT.

The chain employs TRBV7-9 and TRBJ2-3; perhaps D is TRBD1 or TRBD2 (5 bases each). CDR1 is SEHNR, CDR2 FQNEAQ, per germline (reference sequence). Trimming shortened V by 3 bases and J by 3 bases, and 13 bases separated the two germline ends. The CDR3 has 15 amino acids. Here the CDR3 DNA reads TGTGCCAGCAGCTTGGGCGCCGGGGCGACAGATACGCAGTATTTT. Its protein product is CASSLGAGATDTQYF.

V and J are TRBV5-1 and TRBJ1-6; 7 bases are a match to TRBD1. The V gene's germline CDR1 is SGHRS and CDR2 YFSETQ. With 2 bases clipped from V and 7 bases from J, the junction kept 9 bases outside the gene matches. The CDR3 consists of 16 residues. The CDR3 nucleotides are TGCGCCAGCAGCTTTGGTCCGGGACAGCCAAATTCACCCCTCCACTTT. Translation gives CASSFGPGQPNSPLHF.